A selection of T cell receptor beta chains follows, all from one sample in a study of control samples from healthy donors and cancer patients. Profiling relied on immunoSEQ multiplex PCR, and the TCRdb table lists in-frame clones only, not all of them. The sample shows roughly 88,000 clones, over 90% of them seen only once. The specimen sequenced was blood. The receptors shown here come from a man aged 18 to 35 in good health. Both conserved end residues are part of each CDR3.

>11|TRBJ2-1|TRBV7-8
CASSLSTSNFF
>15|TRBJ2-1|TRBV15
CATSSGLAPNNEQFF
>15|TRBJ1-3|TRBV4-3
CASSQDLYSGNTIYF
>15|TRBJ2-3|TRBV9
CASSFSGTSGNTQYF
>17|TRBJ2-7|TRBV30
CAWERGSSGGGRYEQYF
>13|TRBJ1-1|TRBV12-3/TRBV12-4
CASSVDVGTEAFF
>14|TRBJ1-1|TRBV7-5
CVRTETGGNTEAFF
>15|TRBJ1-5|TRBV5-1
CASSLEGLSGQPQHF
>17|TRBJ2-3|TRBV11-3
CASSRGTSGRAQDTQYF
>13|TRBJ1-4|TRBV12-3/TRBV12-4
CASSLTSGKRMFF
>14|TRBJ2-1|TRBV13
CASTTGQGYNEQFF
>11|TRBJ2-1|TRBV12-3/TRBV12-4
CASSYDRGQFF
>14|TRBJ2-7|TRBV19
CASGPSGSLYEQYF
>16|TRBJ2-1|TRBV7-6
CASSTRQGMSYNEQFF
>14|TRBJ2-2|TRBV2
CASSESHNTGELFF
>13|TRBJ2-3|TRBV6-5
CATASSGRDTQYF
>13|TRBJ2-1|TRBV6-4
CASSATHGGEQFF
>13|TRBJ1-2|TRBV6-5
CASSYLGTEGYTF
>17|TRBJ1-6|TRBV7-2
CASSLRHRSSYNSPLHF
>17|TRBJ2-7|TRBV27
CASSLLYAGGSSYEQYF
>11|TRBJ2-2|TRBV6-1
CASVQGGELFF
>12|TRBJ1-2|TRBV29-1
CSVGAVGDGYTF
>13|TRBJ2-7|TRBV7-9
CASSLSGAYEQYF
>17|TRBJ2-2|TRBV4-1
CASSQVLRTGDTGELFF
>17|TRBJ1-1|TRBV6-2/TRBV6-3
CASSYNSRGRGNTEAFF
>12|TRBJ2-7|TRBV10-3
CAISGGEDEQYF
>16|TRBJ1-1|TRBV10-1
CASSESSVSALTEAFF
>17|TRBJ2-2|TRBV7-9
CASSPRVSGRNTGELFF
>14|TRBJ1-6|TRBV13
CASSSRTRGSPLHF
>17|TRBJ2-1|TRBV24-1
CATSDFRGGSSYNEQFF
>12|TRBJ1-1|TRBV11-2
CASSSGTAEAFF
>13|TRBJ2-7|TRBV6-2/TRBV6-3
CASSYSKGVEQYF
>15|TRBJ1-6|TRBV2
CASSGGAGTNSPLHF
>16|TRBJ2-1|TRBV4-3
CASSLELGLAGFQQFF
>13|TRBJ1-4|TRBV19
CASTARNNEKLFF
>15|TRBJ1-4|TRBV6-2/TRBV6-3
CASSHFRQENEKLFF
>17|TRBJ1-2|TRBV7-9
CASSGPPAAGNGYGYTF
>18|TRBJ2-1|TRBV4-1
CASSRPKDSESSYNEQFF
>13|TRBJ1-5|TRBV10-1
CASSQGSRQPQHF
>12|TRBJ1-4|TRBV10-3
CAISPEGEKLFF
>16|TRBJ1-5|TRBV5-5
CASSSYGQGSNQPQHF
>15|TRBJ2-1|TRBV20-1
CSASGGASSYNEQFF
>13|TRBJ1-4|TRBV27
CASSFLGGEKLFF
>15|TRBJ1-3|TRBV5-1
CASSLGQGIGNTIYF
>19|TRBJ2-1|TRBV5-1
CASSRKTTGAESSYNEQFF
>15|TRBJ2-5|TRBV9
CASSLLGGQKETQYF
>15|TRBJ1-3|TRBV19
CASSIVSSSGNTIYF
>15|TRBJ2-1|TRBV19
CASRTLLRQGGEQFF
>18|TRBJ2-1|TRBV2
CASSVTSGMVGSKDEQFF
>15|TRBJ2-4|TRBV7-8
CASSLMGKAKNIQYF
>13|TRBJ1-2|TRBV12-3/TRBV12-4
CASSLGQGYGYTF
>13|TRBJ1-3|TRBV5-6
CASSYGEGNTIYF
>15|TRBJ1-3|TRBV5-1
CASSLVSSAGNTIYF
>15|TRBJ1-5|TRBV19
CASSPGTGWHQPQHF
>14|TRBJ2-1|TRBV29-1
CSVEGLAGADEQFF